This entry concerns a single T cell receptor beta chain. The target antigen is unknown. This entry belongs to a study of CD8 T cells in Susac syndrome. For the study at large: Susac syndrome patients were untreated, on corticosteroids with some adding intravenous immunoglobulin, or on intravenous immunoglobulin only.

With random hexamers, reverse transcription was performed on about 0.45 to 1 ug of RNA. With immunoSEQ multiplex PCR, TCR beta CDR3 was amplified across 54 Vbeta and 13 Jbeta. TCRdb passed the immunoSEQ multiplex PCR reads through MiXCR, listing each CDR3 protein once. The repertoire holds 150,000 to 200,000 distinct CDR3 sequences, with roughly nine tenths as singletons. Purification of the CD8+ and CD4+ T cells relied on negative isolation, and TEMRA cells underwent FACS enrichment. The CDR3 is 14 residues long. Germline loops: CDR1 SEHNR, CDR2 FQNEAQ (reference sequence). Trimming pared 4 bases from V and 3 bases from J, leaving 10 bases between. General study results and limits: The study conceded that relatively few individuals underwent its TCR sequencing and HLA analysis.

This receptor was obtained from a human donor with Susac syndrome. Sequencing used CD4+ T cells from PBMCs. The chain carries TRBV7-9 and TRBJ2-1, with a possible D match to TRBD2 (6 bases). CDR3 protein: CASSSRTNYNEQFF. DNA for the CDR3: TGTGCCAGCAGCTCCAGGACTAACTACAATGAGCAGTTCTTC.